The sequence of this TCR beta chain was determined in a study of T-cell memory formation after mild COVID-19. For the study at large: Largely donor-specific sequence clusters came from a couple of donors. Study outcomes and limitations: A subset of responding clones appeared in pre-infection memory, suggesting cross-reactive memory joined.

After 5'RACE with constant-segment primers, TCR alpha and TCR beta cDNA libraries carrying sample barcodes and UMIs were obtained. TCRdb re-derived calls from the 5' RACE reads in MiXCR, one entry per CDR3 protein. The data contain some 340,000 distinct CDR3 sequences, 13% of them singletons. This clonotype was seen only a few times. As yet, its antigen is unknown. The V end lost 1 base, the J end lost 4 bases, and 22 bases lay between the germline ends. Germline V gene data show CDR1 as SGHTA and CDR2 as FQGNSA. This CDR3 region has 18 residues. The TCR sequence derives from a young man who had mild COVID-19 (a few samples of this study predate the infection). Cell type and time point are not known. The rearrangement links TRBV7-2 to TRBJ1-2, with D possibly matching TRBD1 (5 bases). Sequencing was done on a sample of PBMCs or a T cell subset sorted from them (not recorded which). DNA of the CDR3: TGTGCCAGCAGCTTAGGGGAGGGCAGGGAATTTTCCGGCTATGGCTACACCTTC. It codes for CASSLGEGREFSGYGYTF.